This T cell receptor (beta chain) appears in the sequencing data of a study of T cell responses to AZD1222 COVID-19 vaccine. The V and J ends lost 5 bases and 4 bases respectively, with 9 bases between them. CDR3 length: 13 residues. About this clone itself: Antigen unknown.

Study-wide results and limits: Without day 14 samples, only post-peak T cell repertoires were studied.

Generated by immunoSEQ multiplex PCR, the TCRdb table keeps only in-frame clones and is missing some. Of around 100,000 clones listed, 90% are singletons. This rearrangement joins TRBV12-3 or TRBV12-4 to TRBJ1-3, with D maybe TRBD1 (5 bases). This TCR was sampled from an adult in good health. The sequences come from peripheral blood, collected on day 0 of AZD1222 vaccination. The CDR3 here is CASSEGAGNTIYF. CDR3 in DNA: TGTGCCAGCAGTGAAGGGGCAGGAAACACCATATATTTT.